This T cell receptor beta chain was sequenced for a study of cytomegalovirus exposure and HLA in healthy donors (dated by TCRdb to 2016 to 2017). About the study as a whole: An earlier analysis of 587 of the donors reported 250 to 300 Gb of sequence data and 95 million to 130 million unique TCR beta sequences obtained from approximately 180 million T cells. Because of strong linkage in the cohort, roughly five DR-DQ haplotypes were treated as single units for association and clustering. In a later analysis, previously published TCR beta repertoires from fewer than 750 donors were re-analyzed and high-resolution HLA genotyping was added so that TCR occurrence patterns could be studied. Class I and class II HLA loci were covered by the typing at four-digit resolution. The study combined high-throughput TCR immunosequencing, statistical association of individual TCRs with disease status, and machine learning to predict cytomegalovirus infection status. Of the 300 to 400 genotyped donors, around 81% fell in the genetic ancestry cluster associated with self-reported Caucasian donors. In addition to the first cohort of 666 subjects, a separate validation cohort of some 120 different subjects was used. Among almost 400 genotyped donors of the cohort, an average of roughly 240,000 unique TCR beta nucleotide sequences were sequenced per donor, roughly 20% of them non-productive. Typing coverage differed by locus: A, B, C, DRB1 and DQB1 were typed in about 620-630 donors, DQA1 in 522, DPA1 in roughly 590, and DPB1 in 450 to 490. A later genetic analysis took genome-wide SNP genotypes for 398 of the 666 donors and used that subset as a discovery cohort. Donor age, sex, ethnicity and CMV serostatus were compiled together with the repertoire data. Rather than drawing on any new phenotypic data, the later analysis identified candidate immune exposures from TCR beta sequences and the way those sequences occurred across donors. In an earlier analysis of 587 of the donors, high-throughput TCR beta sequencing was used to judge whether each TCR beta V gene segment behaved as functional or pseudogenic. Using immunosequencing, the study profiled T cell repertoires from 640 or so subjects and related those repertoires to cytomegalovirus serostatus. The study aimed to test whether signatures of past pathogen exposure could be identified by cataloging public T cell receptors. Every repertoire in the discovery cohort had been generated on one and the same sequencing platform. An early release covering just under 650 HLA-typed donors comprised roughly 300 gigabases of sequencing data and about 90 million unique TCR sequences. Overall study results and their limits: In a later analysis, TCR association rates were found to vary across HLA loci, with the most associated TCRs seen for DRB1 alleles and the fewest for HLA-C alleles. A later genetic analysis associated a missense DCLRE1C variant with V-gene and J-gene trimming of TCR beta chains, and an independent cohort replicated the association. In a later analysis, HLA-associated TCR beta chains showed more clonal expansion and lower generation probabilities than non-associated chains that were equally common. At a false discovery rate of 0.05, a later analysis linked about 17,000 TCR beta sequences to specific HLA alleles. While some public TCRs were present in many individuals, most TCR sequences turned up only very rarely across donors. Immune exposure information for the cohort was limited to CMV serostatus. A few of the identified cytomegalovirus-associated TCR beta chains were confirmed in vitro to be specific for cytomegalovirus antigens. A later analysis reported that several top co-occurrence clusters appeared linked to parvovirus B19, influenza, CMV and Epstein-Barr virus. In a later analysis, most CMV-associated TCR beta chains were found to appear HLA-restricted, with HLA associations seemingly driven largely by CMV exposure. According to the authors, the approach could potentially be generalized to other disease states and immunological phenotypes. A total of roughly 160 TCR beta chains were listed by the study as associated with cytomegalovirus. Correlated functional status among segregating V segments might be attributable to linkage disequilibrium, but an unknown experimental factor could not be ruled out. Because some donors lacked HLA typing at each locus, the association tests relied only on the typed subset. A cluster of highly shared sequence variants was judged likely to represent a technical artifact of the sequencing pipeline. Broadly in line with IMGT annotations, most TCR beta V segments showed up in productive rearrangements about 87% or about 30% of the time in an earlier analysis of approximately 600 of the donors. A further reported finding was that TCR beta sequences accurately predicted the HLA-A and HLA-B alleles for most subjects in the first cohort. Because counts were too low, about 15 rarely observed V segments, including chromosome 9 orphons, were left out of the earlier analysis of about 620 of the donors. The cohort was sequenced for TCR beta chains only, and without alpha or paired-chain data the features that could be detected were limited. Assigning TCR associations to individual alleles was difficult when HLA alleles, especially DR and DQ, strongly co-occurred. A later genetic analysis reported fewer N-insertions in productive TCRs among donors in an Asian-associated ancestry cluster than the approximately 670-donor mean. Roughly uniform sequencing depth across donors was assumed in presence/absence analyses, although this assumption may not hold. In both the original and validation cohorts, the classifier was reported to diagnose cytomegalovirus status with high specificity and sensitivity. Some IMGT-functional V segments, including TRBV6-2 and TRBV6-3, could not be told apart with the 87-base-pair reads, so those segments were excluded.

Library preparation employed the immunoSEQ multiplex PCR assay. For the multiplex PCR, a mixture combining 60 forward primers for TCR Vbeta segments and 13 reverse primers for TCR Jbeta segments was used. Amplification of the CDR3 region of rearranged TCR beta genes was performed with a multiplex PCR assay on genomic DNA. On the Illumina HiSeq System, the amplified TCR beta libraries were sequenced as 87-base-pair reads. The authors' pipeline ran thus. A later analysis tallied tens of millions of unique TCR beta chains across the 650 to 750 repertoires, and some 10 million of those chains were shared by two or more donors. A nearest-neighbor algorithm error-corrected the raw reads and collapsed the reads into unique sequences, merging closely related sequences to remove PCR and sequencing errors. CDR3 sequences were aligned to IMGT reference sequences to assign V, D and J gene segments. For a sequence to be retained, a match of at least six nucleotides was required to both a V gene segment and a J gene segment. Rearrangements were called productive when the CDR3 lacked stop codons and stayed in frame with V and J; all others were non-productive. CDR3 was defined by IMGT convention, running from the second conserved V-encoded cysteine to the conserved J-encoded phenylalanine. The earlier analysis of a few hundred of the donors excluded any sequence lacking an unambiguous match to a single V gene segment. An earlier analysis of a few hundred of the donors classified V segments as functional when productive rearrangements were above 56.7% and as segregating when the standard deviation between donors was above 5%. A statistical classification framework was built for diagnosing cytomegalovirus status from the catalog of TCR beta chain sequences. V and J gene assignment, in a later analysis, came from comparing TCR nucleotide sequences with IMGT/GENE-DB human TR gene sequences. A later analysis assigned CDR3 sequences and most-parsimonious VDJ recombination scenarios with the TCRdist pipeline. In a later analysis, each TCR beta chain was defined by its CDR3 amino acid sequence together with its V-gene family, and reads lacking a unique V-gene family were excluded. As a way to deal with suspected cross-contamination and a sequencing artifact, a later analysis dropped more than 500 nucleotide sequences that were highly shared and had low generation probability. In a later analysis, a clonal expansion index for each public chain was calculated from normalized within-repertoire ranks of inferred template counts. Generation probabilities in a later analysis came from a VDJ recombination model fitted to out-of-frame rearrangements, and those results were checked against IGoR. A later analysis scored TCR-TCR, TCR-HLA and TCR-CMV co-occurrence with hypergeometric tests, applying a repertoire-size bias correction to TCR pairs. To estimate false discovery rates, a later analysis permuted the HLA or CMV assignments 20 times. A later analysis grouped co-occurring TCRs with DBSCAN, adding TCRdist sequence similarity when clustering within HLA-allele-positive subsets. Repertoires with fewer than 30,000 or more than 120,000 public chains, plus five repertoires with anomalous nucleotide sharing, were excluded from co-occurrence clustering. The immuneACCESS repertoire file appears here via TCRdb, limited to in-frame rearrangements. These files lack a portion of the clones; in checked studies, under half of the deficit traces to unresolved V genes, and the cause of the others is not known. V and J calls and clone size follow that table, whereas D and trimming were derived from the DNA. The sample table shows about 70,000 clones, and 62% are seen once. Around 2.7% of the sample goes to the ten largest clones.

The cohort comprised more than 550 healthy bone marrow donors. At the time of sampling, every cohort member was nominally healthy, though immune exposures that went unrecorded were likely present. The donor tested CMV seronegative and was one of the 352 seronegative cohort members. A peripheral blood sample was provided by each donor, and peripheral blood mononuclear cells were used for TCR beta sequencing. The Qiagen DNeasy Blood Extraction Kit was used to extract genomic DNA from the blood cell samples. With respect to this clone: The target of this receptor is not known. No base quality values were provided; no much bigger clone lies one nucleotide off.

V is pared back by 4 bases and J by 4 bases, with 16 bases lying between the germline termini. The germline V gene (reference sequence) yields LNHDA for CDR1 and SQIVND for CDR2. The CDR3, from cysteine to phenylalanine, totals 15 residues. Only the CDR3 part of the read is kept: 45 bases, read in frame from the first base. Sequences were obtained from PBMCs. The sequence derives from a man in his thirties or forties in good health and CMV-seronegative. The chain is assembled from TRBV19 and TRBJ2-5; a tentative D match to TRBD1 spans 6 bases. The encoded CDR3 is CASSTLGTPGETQYF. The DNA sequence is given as TGTGCCAGTAGTACGCTCGGGACACCCGGAGAGACCCAGTACTTC. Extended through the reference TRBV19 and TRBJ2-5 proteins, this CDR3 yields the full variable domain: DGGITQSPKYLFRKEGQNVTLSCEQNLNHDAMYWYRQDPGQGLRLIYYSQIVNDFQKGDIAEGYSVSREKKESFPLTVTSAQKNPTAFYLCASSTLGTPGETQYFGPGTRLLVL.